This entry lists 7 T cell receptor beta chains sequenced from one sample in a study of blood T cell repertoires in COVID-19. Produced via immunoSEQ multiplex PCR; TCRdb's table is partial and in-frame only. The table lists approximately 200,000 clones, more than 75% of them singletons, with about 7% in the top ten. Material: PBMCs or T cells enriched from blood (not recorded which). These receptors all stem from a woman between 40 and 55 years old with acute COVID-19.

The rearrangement uses TRBV19 and TRBJ1-2; 9 bases are shared with TRBD1. Trimming at V came to 4 bases and at J to 6 bases, leaving 12 bases not matched to a gene. The CDR3 spans 16 residues. The germline gives CDR1 LNHDA, CDR2 SQIVND (reference sequence). The CDR3 loop is CASSRDRAYAMDGYTF. For the CDR3, the DNA is TGTGCCAGTAGTAGGGACAGGGCCTACGCAATGGATGGCTACACCTTC.

A single count supports this clone. This chain connects TRBV27 to TRBJ1-5, with D possibly being TRBD1 (5 bases). V shed 6 bases and J shed 0 bases, with 9 bases lying between them. This CDR3 has 14 residues. Germline V lookup: CDR1 MNHEY, CDR2 SMNVEV (reference sequence). The CDR3 here is CASSKDSSNQPQHF. The DNA of the CDR3 is TGTGCCAGCAGCAAAGACAGTAGCAATCAGCCCCAGCATTTT.

The J gene is TRBJ2-3, the V gene TRBV2; D perhaps matches TRBD1 (5 bases). With 7 bases removed from V and 1 base from J, the gap between germline ends came to 15 bases. Germline loops: CDR1 SNHLY, CDR2 FYNNEI. This CDR3 comprises 15 residues. The CDR3 protein is CASTLDQGRTDTQYF. DNA for the CDR3: TGTGCCAGCACCCTGGACCAGGGCCGCACAGATACGCAGTATTTT.

This rearrangement joins TRBV11-2 to TRBJ2-1, with unresolved D. The V gene lost 0 bases and the J gene lost 6 bases, with 12 bases spanning the gap. The CDR3 has 15 amino acids. Germline V gives CDR1 SGHAT, CDR2 FQNNGV. The CDR3 region is CASSLDTRSSNEQFF. CDR3 in DNA: TGTGCCAGCAGCTTAGACACCCGATCCAGCAATGAGCAGTTCTTC.

The rearrangement links TRBV27 to TRBJ1-2; D remains ambiguous. Germline-derived CDR1 and CDR2 are MNHEY and SMNVEV (reference sequence). Trimming cost V 8 bases and J 1 base, with 17 bases left between them. The CDR3 totals 15 residues. This CDR3 is CASRHDSRGNYGYTF. The CDR3, as DNA: TGTGCCAGCCGACACGACTCCCGGGGTAACTATGGCTACACCTTC.

In this sample, this clone turned up a few times. V usage is TRBV30 and J usage is TRBJ2-3, with D possibly matching TRBD2 (5 bases). Trimming stripped 3 bases from V and 2 bases from J, with 9 bases between. The germline V gene encodes CDR1 GTSNPN and CDR2 SVGIG (reference sequence). The CDR3 is made up of 13 amino acids. The CDR3 sequence: CAWSPGNTDTQYF. The CDR3 coding sequence is TGTGCCTGGAGCCCCGGGAACACAGATACGCAGTATTTT.

V usage is TRBV19 and J usage is TRBJ2-7; 7 bases align to TRBD2. Per germline, CDR1 LNHDA and CDR2 SQIVND (reference sequence). The CDR3 contains 13 residues. With 3 bases clipped from V and 5 bases from J, the junction kept 4 bases outside the gene matches. CDR3 DNA: TGTGCCAGTAGTATGTTACGGGGGGACGAGCAGTACTTC. Its protein is CASSMLRGDEQYF.